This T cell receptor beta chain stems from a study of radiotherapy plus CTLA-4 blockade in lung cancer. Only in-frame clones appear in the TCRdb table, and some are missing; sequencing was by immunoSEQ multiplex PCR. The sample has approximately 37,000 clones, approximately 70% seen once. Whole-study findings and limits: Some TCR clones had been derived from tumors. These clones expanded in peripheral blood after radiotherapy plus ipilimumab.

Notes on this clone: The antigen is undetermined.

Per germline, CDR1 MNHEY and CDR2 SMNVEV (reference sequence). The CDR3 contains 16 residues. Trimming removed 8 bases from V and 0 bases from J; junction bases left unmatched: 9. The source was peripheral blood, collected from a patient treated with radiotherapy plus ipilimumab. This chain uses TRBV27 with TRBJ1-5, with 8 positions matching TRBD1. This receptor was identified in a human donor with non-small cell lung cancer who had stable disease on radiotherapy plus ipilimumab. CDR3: CASLTGDRLSNQPQHF. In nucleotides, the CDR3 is TGTGCCAGCCTGACAGGGGACAGGCTTAGCAATCAGCCCCAGCATTTT.